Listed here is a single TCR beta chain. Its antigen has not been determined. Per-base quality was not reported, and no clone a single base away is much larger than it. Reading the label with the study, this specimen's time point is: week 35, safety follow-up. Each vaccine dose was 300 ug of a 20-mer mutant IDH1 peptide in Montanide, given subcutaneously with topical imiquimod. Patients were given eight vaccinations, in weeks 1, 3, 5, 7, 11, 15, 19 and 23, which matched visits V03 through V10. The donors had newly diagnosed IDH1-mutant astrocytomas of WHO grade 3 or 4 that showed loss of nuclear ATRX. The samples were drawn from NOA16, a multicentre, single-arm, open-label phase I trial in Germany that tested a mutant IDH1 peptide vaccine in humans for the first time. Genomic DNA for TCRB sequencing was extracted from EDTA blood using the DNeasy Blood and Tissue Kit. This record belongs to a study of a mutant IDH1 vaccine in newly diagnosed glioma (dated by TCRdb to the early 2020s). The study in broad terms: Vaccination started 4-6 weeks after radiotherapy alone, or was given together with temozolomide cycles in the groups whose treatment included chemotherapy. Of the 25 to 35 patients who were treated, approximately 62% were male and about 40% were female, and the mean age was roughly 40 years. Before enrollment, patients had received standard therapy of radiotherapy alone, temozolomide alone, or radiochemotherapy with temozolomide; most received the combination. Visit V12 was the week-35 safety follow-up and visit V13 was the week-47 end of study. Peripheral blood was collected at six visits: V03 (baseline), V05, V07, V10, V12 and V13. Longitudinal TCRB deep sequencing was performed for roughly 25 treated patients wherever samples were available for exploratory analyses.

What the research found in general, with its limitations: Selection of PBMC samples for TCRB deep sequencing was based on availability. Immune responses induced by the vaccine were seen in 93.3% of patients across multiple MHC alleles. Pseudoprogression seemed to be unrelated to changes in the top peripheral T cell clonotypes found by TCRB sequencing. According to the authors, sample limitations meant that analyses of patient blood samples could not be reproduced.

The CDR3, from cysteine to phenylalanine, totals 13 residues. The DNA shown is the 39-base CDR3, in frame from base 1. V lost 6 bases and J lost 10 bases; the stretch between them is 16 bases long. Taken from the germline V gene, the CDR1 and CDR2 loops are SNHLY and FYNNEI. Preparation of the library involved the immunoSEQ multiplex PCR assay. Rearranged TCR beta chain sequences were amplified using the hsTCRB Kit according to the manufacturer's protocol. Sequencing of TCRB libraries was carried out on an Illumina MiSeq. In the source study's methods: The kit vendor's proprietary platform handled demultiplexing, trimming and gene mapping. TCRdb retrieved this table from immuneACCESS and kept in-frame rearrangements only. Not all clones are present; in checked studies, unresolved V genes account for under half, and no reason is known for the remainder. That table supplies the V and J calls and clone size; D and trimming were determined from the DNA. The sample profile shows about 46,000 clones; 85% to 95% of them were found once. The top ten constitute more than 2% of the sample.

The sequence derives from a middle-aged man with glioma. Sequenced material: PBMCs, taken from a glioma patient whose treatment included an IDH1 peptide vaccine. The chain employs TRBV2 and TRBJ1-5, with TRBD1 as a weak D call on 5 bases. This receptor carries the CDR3 CASRSARGAPQHF. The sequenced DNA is TGTGCCAGCAGGAGTGCGAGGGGCGCCCCCCAGCATTTT.